The TCR beta chain under discussion was sequenced for a study of human T cells and chemical hapten exposure. This clonotype was seen ten or more times. From the RACE reads, TCRdb called clonotypes with MiXCR, one entry per CDR3 protein. The data contain 95,000 or so distinct CDR3 sequences, 8% to 11% of them singletons. Losses at the gene ends were 6 bases for V and 7 bases for J; bases not matched to a gene: 9. CDR3 length: 14 amino acids. Germline V gene sequence: CDR1 MNHEY, CDR2 SVGEGT. Time point meaning: patch test 1, 2 weeks after DPC sensitization. Treatment meaning: therapeutic diphenylcyclopropenone sensitization with weekly scalp DPC.

The chain joins TRBV6-2 or TRBV6-3 to TRBJ1-2; 9 bases fit TRBD1. The sequencing used whole blood, collected in connection with sensitization to the hapten diphenylcyclopropenone (DPC). The receptor comes from a man aged 35-49 years with alopecia areata. Some clones in this sample may be carry-over from other donors' samples. CDR3 sequence: CASSRWTGEVGYTF. In nucleotides, the CDR3 is TGTGCCAGCAGCCGCTGGACAGGGGAAGTTGGCTACACCTTC.